This T cell receptor beta chain was documented in a study of shared clonotypes between healthy human individuals. The naive CD8 population came from CD45RO-negative cells selected for CCR7, without terminally differentiated effector memory CD45RA+ cells. Trimming left V 2 bases short and J 0 bases short, with 10 bases between. The germline V gene encodes CDR1 SGHNT and CDR2 YYREEE (reference sequence). The CDR3 extends over 15 amino acids. Concerning this clone itself: Its matching antigen is unknown.

The method was immunoSEQ multiplex PCR; TCRdb's version includes in-frame clones alone and lacks a portion of them. The sample yields about 2 million clones, approximately 94% seen once. The study, taken as a whole, reports: Non-shared clonotypes showed lower generation probabilities than clonotypes common to all four donors. Despite large depth, sorted-subset datasets appeared incompletely sequenced.

This receptor was obtained from a man aged 18-30 years in good health. The specimen sequenced was naive CD8+ T cells sorted from blood. The rearrangement uses TRBV5-4 and TRBJ2-3; D is unclear. In nucleotides, the CDR3 is TGTGCCAGCAGCTTTGCCACTCCGAGCACAGATACGCAGTATTTT. Its protein product is CASSFATPSTDTQYF.